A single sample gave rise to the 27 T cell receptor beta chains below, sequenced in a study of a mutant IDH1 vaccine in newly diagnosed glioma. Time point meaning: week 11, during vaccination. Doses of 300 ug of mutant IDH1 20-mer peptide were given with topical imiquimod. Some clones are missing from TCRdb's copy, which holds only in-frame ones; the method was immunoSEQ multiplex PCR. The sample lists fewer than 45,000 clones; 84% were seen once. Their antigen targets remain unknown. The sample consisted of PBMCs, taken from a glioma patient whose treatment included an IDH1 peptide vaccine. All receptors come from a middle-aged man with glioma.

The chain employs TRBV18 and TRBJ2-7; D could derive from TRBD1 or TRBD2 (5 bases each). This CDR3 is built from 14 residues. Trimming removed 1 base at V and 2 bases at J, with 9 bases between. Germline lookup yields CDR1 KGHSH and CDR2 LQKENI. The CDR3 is CASSPQGDPYEQYF. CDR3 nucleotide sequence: TGTGCCAGCTCACCACAAGGGGACCCCTACGAGCAGTACTTC.

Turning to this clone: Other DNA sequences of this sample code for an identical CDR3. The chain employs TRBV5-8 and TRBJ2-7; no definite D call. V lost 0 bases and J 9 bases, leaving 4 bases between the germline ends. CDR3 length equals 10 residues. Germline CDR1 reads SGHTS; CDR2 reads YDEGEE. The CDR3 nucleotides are TGTGCCAGCAGCTTGGCAGGGCAGTACTTC. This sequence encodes CASSLAGQYF.

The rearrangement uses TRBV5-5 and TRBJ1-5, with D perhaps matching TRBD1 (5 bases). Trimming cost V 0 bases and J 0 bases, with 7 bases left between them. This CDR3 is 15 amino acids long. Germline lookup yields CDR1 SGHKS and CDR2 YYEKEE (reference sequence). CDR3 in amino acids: CASSLEGYSNQPQHF. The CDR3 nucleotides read TGTGCCAGCAGCTTGGAGGGGTATAGCAATCAGCCCCAGCATTTT.

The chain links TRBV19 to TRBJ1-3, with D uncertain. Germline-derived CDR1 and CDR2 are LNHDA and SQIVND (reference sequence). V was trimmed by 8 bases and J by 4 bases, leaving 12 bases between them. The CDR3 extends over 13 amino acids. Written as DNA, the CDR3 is TGTGCCAGTCGTACCGCGGGGGGAAACACCATATATTTT. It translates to CASRTAGGNTIYF.

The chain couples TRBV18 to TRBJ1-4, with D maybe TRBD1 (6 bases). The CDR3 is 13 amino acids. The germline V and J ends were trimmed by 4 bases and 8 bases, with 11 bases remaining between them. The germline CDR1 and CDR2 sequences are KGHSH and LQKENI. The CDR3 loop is CASSQGVEEKLFF. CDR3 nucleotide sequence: TGTGCCAGCTCACAGGGGGTAGAAGAAAAACTGTTTTTT.

The CDR3 DNA follows: TGTGCCAGCAGTGGACTAGCGGGAGTCGATGAGCAGTTCTTC. As protein: CASSGLAGVDEQFF. V usage is TRBV2 and J usage is TRBJ2-1; 12 nucleotides match TRBD2. CDR1 is SNHLY and CDR2 is FYNNEI in the germline V gene. The CDR3 sequence is 14 residues long. V lost 4 bases and J lost 8; bases outside the gene matches: 3.

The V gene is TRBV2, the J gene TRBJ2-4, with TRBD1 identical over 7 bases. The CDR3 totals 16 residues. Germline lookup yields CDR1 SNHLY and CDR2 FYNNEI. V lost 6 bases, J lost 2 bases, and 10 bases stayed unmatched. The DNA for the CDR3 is TGTGCCAGCAGACTCAGGACAGGAAGGTCCAAAAACATTCAGTACTTC. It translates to CASRLRTGRSKNIQYF.

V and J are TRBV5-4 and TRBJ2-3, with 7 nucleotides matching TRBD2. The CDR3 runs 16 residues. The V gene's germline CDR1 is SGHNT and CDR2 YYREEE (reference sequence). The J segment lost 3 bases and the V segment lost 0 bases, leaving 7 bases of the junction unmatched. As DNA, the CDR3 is TGTGCCAGCAGCTTGGATGGCGGGAGACGGACAGATACGCAGTATTTT. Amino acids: CASSLDGGRRTDTQYF.

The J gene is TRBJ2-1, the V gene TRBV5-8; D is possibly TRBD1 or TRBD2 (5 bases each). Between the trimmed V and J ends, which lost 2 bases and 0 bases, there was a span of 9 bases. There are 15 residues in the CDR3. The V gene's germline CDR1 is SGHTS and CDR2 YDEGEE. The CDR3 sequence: CASSFGTVSYNEQFF. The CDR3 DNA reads TGTGCCAGCAGCTTCGGGACGGTCTCCTACAATGAGCAGTTCTTC.

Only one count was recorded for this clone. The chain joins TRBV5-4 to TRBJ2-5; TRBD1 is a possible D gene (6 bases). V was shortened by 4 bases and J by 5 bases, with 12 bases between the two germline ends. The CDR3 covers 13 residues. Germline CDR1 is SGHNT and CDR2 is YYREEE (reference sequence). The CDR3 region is CASSENRDETQYF. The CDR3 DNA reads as TGTGCCAGCAGCGAAAACAGGGATGAGACCCAGTACTTC.

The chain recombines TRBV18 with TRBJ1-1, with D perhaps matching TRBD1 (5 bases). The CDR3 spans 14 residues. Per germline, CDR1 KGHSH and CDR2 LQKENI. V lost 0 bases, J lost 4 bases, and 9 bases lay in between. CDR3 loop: CASSPPGGGTEAFF. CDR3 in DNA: TGTGCCAGCTCACCACCCGGCGGGGGCACTGAAGCTTTCTTT.

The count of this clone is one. CDR3 nucleotides: TGTGCCAGCAGCTTAGTACAGGGCTACGAGCAGTACTTC. Its protein product is CASSLVQGYEQYF. The rearrangement joins TRBV11-2 to TRBJ2-7, with D maybe TRBD1 (6 bases). V dropped 1 base and J dropped 3 bases, with 7 bases sitting between them. The CDR3 sequence is 13 residues long. Germline assignment: CDR1 SGHAT and CDR2 FQNNGV.

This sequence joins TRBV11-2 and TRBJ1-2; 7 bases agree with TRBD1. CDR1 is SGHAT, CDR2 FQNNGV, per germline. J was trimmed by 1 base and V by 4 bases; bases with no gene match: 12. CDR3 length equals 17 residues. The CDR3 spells CASSSTRRQGNNYGYTF. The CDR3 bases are TGTGCCAGCAGCTCAACCCGACGACAGGGAAATAACTATGGCTACACCTTC.

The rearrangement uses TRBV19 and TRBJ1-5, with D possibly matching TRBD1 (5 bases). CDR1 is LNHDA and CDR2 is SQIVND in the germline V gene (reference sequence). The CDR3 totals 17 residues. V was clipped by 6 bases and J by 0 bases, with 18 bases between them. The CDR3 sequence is CASSQGRSRNSNQPQHF. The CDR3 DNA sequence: TGTGCCAGTAGCCAGGGACGGAGCCGCAATAGCAATCAGCCCCAGCATTTT.

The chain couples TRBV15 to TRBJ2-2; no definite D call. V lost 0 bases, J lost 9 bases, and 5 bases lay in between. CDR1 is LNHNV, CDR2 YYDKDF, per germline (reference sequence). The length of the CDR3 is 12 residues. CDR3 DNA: TGTGCCACCAGCAGAGATCTCCGGGAGCTGTTTTTT. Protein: CATSRDLRELFF.

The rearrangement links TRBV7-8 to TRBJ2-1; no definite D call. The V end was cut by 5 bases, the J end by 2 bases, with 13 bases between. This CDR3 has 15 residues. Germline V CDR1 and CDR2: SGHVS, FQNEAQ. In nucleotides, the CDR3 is TGTGCCAGCAGCCCCGTGAGTATCACCTACAATGAGCAGTTCTTC. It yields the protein CASSPVSITYNEQFF. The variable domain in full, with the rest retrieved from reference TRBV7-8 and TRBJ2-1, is GAGVSQSPRYKVAKRGQDVALRCDPISGHVSLFWYQQALGQGPEFLTYFQNEAQLDKSGLPSDRFFAERPEGSVSTLKIQRTQQEDSAVYLCASSPVSITYNEQFFGPGTRLTVL.

CDR3: CASSEASGINEQFF. CDR3 coding DNA: TGTGCCAGCAGTGAAGCTAGCGGGATAAATGAGCAGTTCTTC. The rearrangement uses TRBV2 and TRBJ2-1, with 8 bases lining up with TRBD2. The CDR3 length is 14 residues. V was pared by 0 bases and J by 7 bases, with 2 bases of the junction left unmatched. Germline CDR1 and CDR2: SNHLY and FYNNEI.

CDR3 bases: TGTGCCAGCAGCTTCGGCACTGAAGCTTTCTTT. Translated, it gives CASSFGTEAFF. The chain has TRBV7-9 and TRBJ1-1; D is unclear. From germline, CDR1 is SEHNR and CDR2 FQNEAQ (reference sequence). The ends were cut back, 3 bases at V and 4 bases at J, with 3 bases in the middle. This CDR3 spans 11 amino acids.

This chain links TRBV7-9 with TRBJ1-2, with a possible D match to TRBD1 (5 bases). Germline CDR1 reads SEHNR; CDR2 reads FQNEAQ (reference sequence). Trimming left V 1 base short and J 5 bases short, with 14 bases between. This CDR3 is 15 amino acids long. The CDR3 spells CASSLGVAGAYGYTF. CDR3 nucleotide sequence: TGTGCCAGCAGCTTAGGGGTAGCCGGGGCTTATGGCTACACCTTC.

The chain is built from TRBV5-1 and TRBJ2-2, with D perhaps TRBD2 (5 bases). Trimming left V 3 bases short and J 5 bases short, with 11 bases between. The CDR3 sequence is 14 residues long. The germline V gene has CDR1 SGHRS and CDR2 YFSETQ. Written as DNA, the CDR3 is TGCGCCAGCAGCTGGATGACTATTACCGGGGAGCTGTTTTTT. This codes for CASSWMTITGELFF.

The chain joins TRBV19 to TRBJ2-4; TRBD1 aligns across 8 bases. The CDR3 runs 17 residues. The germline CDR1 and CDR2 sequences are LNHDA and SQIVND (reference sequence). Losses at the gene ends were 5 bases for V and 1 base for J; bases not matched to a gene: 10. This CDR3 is CASSSSRTGLAKNIQYF. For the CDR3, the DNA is TGTGCCAGTAGTTCCTCGAGGACAGGGTTGGCCAAAAACATTCAGTACTTC.

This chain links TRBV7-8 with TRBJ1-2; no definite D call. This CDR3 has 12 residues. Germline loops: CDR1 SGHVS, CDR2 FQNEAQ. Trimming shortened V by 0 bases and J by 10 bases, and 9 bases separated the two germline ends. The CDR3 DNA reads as TGTGCCAGCAGCTTAGCGCTGGCCTCCTACACCTTC. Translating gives CASSLALASYTF.

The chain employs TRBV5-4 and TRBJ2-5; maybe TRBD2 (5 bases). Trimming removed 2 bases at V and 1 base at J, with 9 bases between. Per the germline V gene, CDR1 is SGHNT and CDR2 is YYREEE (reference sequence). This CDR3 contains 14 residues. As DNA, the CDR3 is TGTGCCAGCAGCTTAGGAGCGGTCCAAGAGACCCAGTACTTC. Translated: CASSLGAVQETQYF.

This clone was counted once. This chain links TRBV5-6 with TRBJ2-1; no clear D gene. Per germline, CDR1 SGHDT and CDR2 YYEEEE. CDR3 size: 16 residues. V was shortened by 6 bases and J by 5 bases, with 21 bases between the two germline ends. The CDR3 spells CASTFGQVRANNEQFF. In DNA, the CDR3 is TGTGCCAGCACCTTTGGGCAGGTAAGGGCCAACAATGAGCAGTTCTTC. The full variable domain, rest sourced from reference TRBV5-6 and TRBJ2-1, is DAGVTQSPTHLIKTRGQQVTLRCSPKSGHDTVSWYQQALGQGPQFIFQYYEEEERQRGNFPDRFSGHQFPNYSSELNVNALLLGDSALYLCASTFGQVRANNEQFFGPGTRLTVL.

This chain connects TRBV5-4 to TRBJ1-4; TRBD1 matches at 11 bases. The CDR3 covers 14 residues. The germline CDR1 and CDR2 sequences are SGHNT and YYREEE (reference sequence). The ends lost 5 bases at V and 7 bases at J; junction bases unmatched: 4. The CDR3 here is CASRGQGAGEKLFF. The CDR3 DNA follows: TGTGCCAGCAGAGGACAGGGGGCGGGTGAAAAACTGTTTTTT.

Here the CDR3 reads CAISGREGLDEQYF. In DNA form, the CDR3 reads TGTGCCATCAGTGGGCGGGAAGGGTTAGACGAGCAGTACTTC. This chain links TRBV10-3 with TRBJ2-7, with a weak D call TRBD2 (6 bases). The germline V gene has CDR1 ENHRY and CDR2 SYGVKD. V was clipped by 4 bases and J by 5 bases, with 15 bases between them. The CDR3 is made up of 14 amino acids.

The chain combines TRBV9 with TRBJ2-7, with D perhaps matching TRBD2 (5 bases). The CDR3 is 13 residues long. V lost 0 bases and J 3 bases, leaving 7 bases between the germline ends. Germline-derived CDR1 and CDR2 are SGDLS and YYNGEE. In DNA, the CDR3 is TGTGCCAGCAGCGTAGCTGGGAGCTACGAGCAGTACTTC. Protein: CASSVAGSYEQYF.